This note documents a single T cell receptor (beta chain) sequence. Its antigen is undetermined. These data originate in a study of blood T cell dynamics during melanoma immunotherapy. Study-wide results and limits: It remained unknown if the driving T cell clones were melanoma-specific. Disease-control patients' PBMC repertoires became either more clonal or more diverse at W3.

The CDR3 sequence is 12 residues long. Trimming shortened V by 4 bases and J by 5 bases, and 9 bases separated the two germline ends. Germline assignment: CDR1 SGHRS and CDR2 YFSETQ. Time point of the sample: week 3, after first cycle of checkpoint inhibitor. The method was immunoSEQ multiplex PCR; TCRdb's version includes in-frame clones alone and lacks a portion of them. The sample lists about 10,000 clones; approximately 89% were seen once. V usage is TRBV5-1 and J usage is TRBJ1-2, with TRBD1 as a possible D gene (6 bases). The sequence was obtained from a human donor with melanoma. The sequencing used blood, collected from a patient treated with checkpoint blockade. CDR3 loop: CASSPQGYGYTF. The CDR3 DNA reads TGCGCCAGCAGCCCTCAGGGGTATGGCTACACCTTC.